This entry lists 9 T cell receptor beta chains sequenced from one sample in a study of CD8 T cells in Susac syndrome. It was with random hexamers that roughly 0.45 to 1 ug RNA was reverse transcribed. TCRdb recomputed calls from the immunoSEQ multiplex PCR reads with MiXCR, one row per CDR3 protein. The sample lists around 140,000 distinct CDR3 sequences, roughly 76% occurring once. The specimen was CD8+ T cells from PBMCs. Source of these receptors: a human donor with multiple sclerosis.

V is TRBV20-1 and J is TRBJ2-7, with D uncertain. V dropped 1 base and J dropped 2 bases, with 9 bases sitting between them. Germline-derived CDR1 and CDR2 are DFQATT and SNEGSKA (reference sequence). This CDR3 region has 13 residues. The CDR3 DNA reads TGCAGTGCTAGAGTTCAAGGGACCTACGAGCAGTACTTC. Its protein is CSARVQGTYEQYF.

This clonotype was recorded only once. V usage is TRBV24-1 and J usage is TRBJ1-2; 7 nucleotides agree with TRBD1. From germline, CDR1 is KGHDR and CDR2 SFDVKD. The length of the CDR3 is 13 residues. Trimming cost V 6 bases and J 6 bases; bases outside gene matches: 6. The CDR3 loop reads CATSSTGMDGYTF. DNA for the CDR3: TGTGCCACCAGTTCGACAGGGATGGATGGCTACACCTTC.

This rearrangement joins TRBV2 to TRBJ2-2; 8 bases align to TRBD1. Germline V CDR1 and CDR2: SNHLY, FYNNEI. The CDR3 extends over 20 amino acids. The junction had 25 bases not matched to a gene; V was cut back by 7 bases and J by 6 bases. CDR3 sequence reads: CASIGPGQGERGTPAGELFF. The CDR3 nucleotides read TGTGCCAGCATCGGTCCCGGACAGGGAGAAAGGGGAACACCCGCCGGGGAGCTGTTTTTT.

Comment on this clonotype: A read error may account for a junction end that differs from germline. V gene TRBV7-7 combines with J gene TRBJ2-1, with 10 bases that match TRBD2. Looked up from germline, CDR1 is SSHAT and CDR2 is FNYEAQ (reference sequence). The CDR3 runs to 13 residues. The CDR3 DNA reads as TGTGCTAGCAGCCCAGGGACTAGCGATGAGCAGTTCTTC. Protein: CASSPGTSDEQFF. Based on the CDR3 plus reference TRBV7-7 and TRBJ2-1, the full variable domain is GAGVSQSPRYKVTKRGQDVTLRCDPISSHATLYWYQQALGQGPEFLTYFNYEAQPDKSGLPSDRFSAERPEGSISTLTIQRTEQRDSAMYRCASSPGTSDEQFFGPGTRLTVL.

The V gene is TRBV27, the J gene TRBJ2-2; D is possibly TRBD1 (6 bases). V dropped 5 bases and J dropped 6 bases, with 13 bases sitting between them. The CDR3 spans 14 residues. Germline loops: CDR1 MNHEY, CDR2 SMNVEV (reference sequence). CDR3 coding DNA: TGTGCCAGCAGTCCTGGGACATCGGCCGGGGAGCTGTTTTTT. Translating gives CASSPGTSAGELFF.

The chain couples TRBV19 to TRBJ1-1; D is unclear. Trimming shortened V by 8 bases and J by 0 bases, and 7 bases separated the two germline ends. There are 12 residues in the CDR3. CDR1 is LNHDA and CDR2 is SQIVND in the germline V gene (reference sequence). The CDR3 reads CASLGVNTEAFF. In DNA, the CDR3 is TGTGCCAGTCTTGGGGTGAACACTGAAGCTTTCTTT. Using reference TRBV19 and TRBJ1-1 for the parts outside the CDR3, the full variable domain is DGGITQSPKYLFRKEGQNVTLSCEQNLNHDAMYWYRQDPGQGLRLIYYSQIVNDFQKGDIAEGYSVSREKKESFPLTVTSAQKNPTAFYLCASLGVNTEAFFGQGTRLTVV.

The J gene is TRBJ2-3, the V gene TRBV28, with D perhaps matching TRBD1 (6 bases). Trimming stripped 4 bases from V and 7 bases from J, with 24 bases between. Germline CDR1 is MDHEN and CDR2 is SYDVKM. The CDR3 totals 17 residues. CDR3 sequence reads: CASSSETGAAEQNTQYF. For the CDR3, the DNA is TGTGCCAGCAGTTCCGAGACAGGCGCGGCAGAACAAAATACGCAGTATTTT.

This clonotype was seen more than once but under ten times. The rearrangement joins TRBV28 to TRBJ1-2; D remains ambiguous. From germline, CDR1 is MDHEN and CDR2 SYDVKM. Trimming pared 4 bases from V and 0 bases from J, leaving 12 bases between. The CDR3 is made up of 15 amino acids. The CDR3 loop is CASSSHGQTNYGYTF. The CDR3, as DNA: TGTGCCAGCAGTTCCCACGGGCAGACTAACTATGGCTACACCTTC.

The table lists this clonotype with a few counts. The chain is built from TRBV11-2 and TRBJ2-6, with D possibly matching TRBD1 (5 bases). The CDR3 loop spans 16 amino acids. V dropped 5 bases and J dropped 2 bases, with 13 bases sitting between them. Germline CDR1 SGHAT, CDR2 FQNNGV. CDR3 protein: CASSQAGSPGANVLTF. In DNA form, the CDR3 reads TGTGCCAGCAGCCAGGCAGGGTCCCCTGGGGCCAACGTCCTGACTTTC.